This T cell receptor beta chain was captured in a study of blood T cell repertoires in COVID-19. Study-wide context: Acute and convalescent COVID-19 samples came from the United States, Italy and Spain. T cells, B-cell-depleted T cells, or PBMCs provided the cDNA or gDNA that served as material.

The Seattle patients, enrolled during active infection, were followed longitudinally. The CDR3 is 17 amino acids. Trimming at V came to 0 bases and at J to 2 bases, leaving 5 bases not matched to a gene. Germline values: CDR1 MGHRA, CDR2 YSYEKL. The repertoire was sequenced with immunoSEQ multiplex PCR; TCRdb's copy has only in-frame clones and lacks some. The table has 150,000 to 200,000 clones, roughly 85% seen once. The clonotype was recovered from a woman aged 45 to 65 with COVID-19, enrolled during active disease. Material for sequencing was peripheral blood. This chain links TRBV4-1 with TRBJ2-3, with 10 bases identical to TRBD2. CDR3: CASSQDSSGGATDTQYF. CDR3 in DNA: TGCGCCAGCAGCCAAGATAGCAGCGGGGGGGCCACAGATACGCAGTATTTT.